These T cell receptor beta chains were read from a single sample in a study of identical twins. TCRdb analysed the 5' RACE reads with MiXCR anew, one entry per CDR3 protein. The sample includes 400,000 to 550,000 distinct CDR3 sequences, roughly an eighth of them seen just once. This sample also appeared in a second study, on yellow fever vaccine responses in identical twins.

Sequences were obtained from CD4+ T cells sorted from blood. The receptors were gathered from a woman aged 18-35 years in good health. Both conserved end residues are part of each CDR3. The D gene is left open where the match is weak. Size values are once, few and many counts, or a class for expanded clones, and some rows have none.

V,size,D,J,DNA,CDR3
TRBV14,NA,NA,TRBJ2-5,TGTGCCAGCAGCCAAGGGTCGAGCATCCAAGAGACCCAGTACTTC,CASSQGSSIQETQYF
TRBV27,few,NA,TRBJ1-5,TGTGCCAGCAGTTTGGTGGCAGGGGTTCAGCCCCAGCATTTT,CASSLVAGVQPQHF
TRBV5-1,few,NA,TRBJ1-2,TGCGCCAGCAGCTTGGACGGCAGACTAGACTATGGCTACACCTTC,CASSLDGRLDYGYTF
TRBV7-8,NA,TRBD2,TRBJ2-7,TGTGCCAGCAGCTTTTTCGCTAGCGGGAGCGGGACCTACGAGCAGTACTTC,CASSFFASGSGTYEQYF
TRBV29-1,few,TRBD2,TRBJ2-7,TGCAGCGTTCTCGAAGCGGGAGTGGGCGAGCAGTACTTC,CSVLEAGVGEQYF
TRBV5-1,many,NA,TRBJ1-1,TGCGCCAGCAAGACCGGGACACCGAACACTGAAGCTTTCTTT,CASKTGTPNTEAFF
TRBV10-3,NA,TRBD1,TRBJ1-5,TGTGCCATCAGTACGGGACAGGGTAAGCCCCAGCATTTT,CAISTGQGKPQHF
TRBV7-2,NA,NA,TRBJ1-2,TGTGCCAGCAGCCCCTTTCTCTATGGCTACACCTTC,CASSPFLYGYTF
TRBV11-3,NA,NA,TRBJ2-1,TGTGCCAGCAGCTTAGAGGAGAGTCGGAATGAGCAGTTCTTC,CASSLEESRNEQFF
TRBV4-3,few,NA,TRBJ2-3,TGCGCCAGCAGCCAGCAGCGACAGGCCCGGGGTACGCAGTATTTT,CASSQQRQARGTQYF
TRBV5-8,NA,NA,TRBJ2-7,TGTGCCAGCACCCACCCGCAGACCTACGAGCAGTACTTC,CASTHPQTYEQYF
TRBV11-2,many,TRBD1,TRBJ2-5,TGTGCCAGCAGCTCCGACAGGGAAGAGACCCAGTACTTC,CASSSDREETQYF
TRBV10-3,many,TRBD1,TRBJ2-2,TGTGCCATCAGTGATCCGGGACAGAGGAACACCGGGGAGCTGTTTTTT,CAISDPGQRNTGELFF
TRBV7-2,NA,NA,TRBJ2-5,TGTGCCAGCAGCTTAAAGGTCCCAGAGACCCAGTACTTC,CASSLKVPETQYF
TRBV2,NA,NA,TRBJ2-3,TGTACCAGCAGTGCCCCGGGCGGGGGCTATCCCCTCACAGATACGCAGTATTTT,CTSSAPGGGYPLTDTQYF
TRBV4-1,many,NA,TRBJ2-5,TGCGCCAGCAGCCAAGGTGGGGGTAAGGGCCAAGAGACCCAGTACTTC,CASSQGGGKGQETQYF
TRBV5-6,many,TRBD2,TRBJ2-7,TGTGCCAGCAGCTTACCGGGACTAGCGACATACGAGCAGTACTTC,CASSLPGLATYEQYF
TRBV18,NA,NA,TRBJ2-5,TGTGCCAGCTCACCACCGGCTTCGACGACCCAGTACTTC,CASSPPASTTQYF
TRBV19,few,TRBD1,TRBJ2-1,TGTGCCAGTAGTCGGGATGGACAGGGCTACAATGAACAGTTCTTC,CASSRDGQGYNEQFF
TRBV18,few,NA,TRBJ2-7,TGTGCCAGCTCACCGTTGCCTGGCTCCTACGAGCAGTACTTC,CASSPLPGSYEQYF
TRBV29-1,many,NA,TRBJ2-3,TGCAGCGTGGTCGGGGGTAGCGCGAATGGAGATACGCAGTATTTT,CSVVGGSANGDTQYF
TRBV25-1,few,NA,TRBJ2-2,TGTGCCAGCAGTGGCCCACGGGCACAATGGGGCACCGGGGAGCTGTTTTTT,CASSGPRAQWGTGELFF
TRBV12-3/TRBV12-4,few,TRBD1,TRBJ2-7,TGTGCCAGCAGTCCTAAAGACAGGGGGCCTGGCTACGAGCAGTACTTC,CASSPKDRGPGYEQYF
TRBV6-2/TRBV6-3,few,NA,TRBJ1-1,TGTGCCAGCAGTCTGGGAGGGAAGGACACTGAAGCTTTCTTT,CASSLGGKDTEAFF
TRBV5-1,many,NA,TRBJ2-3,TGCGCCAGCAGCGATCGGATGGAGAGCGAATATACGCAGTATTTT,CASSDRMESEYTQYF
TRBV5-1,few,TRBD2,TRBJ2-3,TGCGCCAGCAGCTTGATAGCGGGGGCCCCCGCTGGCACAGATACGCAGTATTTT,CASSLIAGAPAGTDTQYF